The rows below give T cell receptor beta chains drawn from one sample of a study of OX40 agonist ivuxolimab in advanced cancers. Measured with immunoSEQ multiplex PCR; TCRdb has only the in-frame clones, and not every one. The sample contains about 73,000 clones, 80% to 90% of which appear only once. The specimen was CD4+ or CD8+ T cells sorted from blood, collected in a trial of the OX40 agonist ivuxolimab. The receptors were sampled from an adult with an advanced solid tumor such as melanoma, head and neck, liver or kidney cancer. Each CDR3 is given with its conserved first and last residue. The D gene is left open where the match is weak. Clone size is shown for a subset of rows, as once, few, many or a class of expanded clone.

>TRBJ2-1|NA|TRBV5-6|TRBD1
TGTGCCAGCAGCTTAATAGACAGGGGGCCCTACAATGAGCAGTTCTTC
CASSLIDRGPYNEQFF
>TRBJ2-1|NA|TRBV10-3|TRBD2
TGTGCCATCAGTGCAGCGGGAGAAGGCAATGAGCAGTTCTTC
CAISAAGEGNEQFF
>TRBJ2-6|NA|TRBV19|NA
TGTGCCAGTAGTATTACTGGGGCCAACGTCCTGACTTTC
CASSITGANVLTF
>TRBJ2-6|NA|TRBV11-2|NA
TGTGCCAGCAGGCACTCTGGGGCCAACGTCCTGACTTTC
CASRHSGANVLTF
>TRBJ2-3|NA|TRBV2|NA
TGTGCCAGCAAGGGGCTTACAGATACGCAGTATTTT
CASKGLTDTQYF
>TRBJ2-2|NA|TRBV27|NA
TGTGCCAGCAGTTTATCTAGGGTAGCGGTCGGGGAGCTGTTTTTT
CASSLSRVAVGELFF
>TRBJ1-2|NA|TRBV9|NA
TGTGCCAGCAGCGTAGACGGGGAGGGCTACACCTTC
CASSVDGEGYTF
>TRBJ1-5|NA|TRBV5-1|NA
TGCGCCAGCAGACAAGACAGCTATAGCAATCAGCCCCAGCATTTT
CASRQDSYSNQPQHF
>TRBJ2-3|NA|TRBV4-1|NA
TGCGCCAGCAGCCAAGCCTCAATCGGGGTTCCTAGCACAGATACGCAGTATTTT
CASSQASIGVPSTDTQYF
>TRBJ1-2|NA|TRBV29-1|TRBD1
TGCAGTACCGCCGGGACAGGGGCGAAAGGGGTGGGCTACACCTTC
CSTAGTGAKGVGYTF
>TRBJ1-2|NA|TRBV7-9|NA
TGTGCCAGCAGCTTAGATGGAGTCCGAGCTAACTATGGCTACACCTTC
CASSLDGVRANYGYTF
>TRBJ2-1|NA|TRBV9|TRBD2
TGTGCCAGCAGCCTAGGAGGGGCGGGGGGCTACAATGAGCAGTTCTTC
CASSLGGAGGYNEQFF
>TRBJ2-7|NA|TRBV7-2|TRBD2
TGTGCCAGCACCAAGTATAGCGGGAGTCTCTACGAGCAGTACTTC
CASTKYSGSLYEQYF
>TRBJ2-7|few|TRBV13|NA
TGTGCCAGCAGCATCGGCCCTTACGAGCAGTACTTC
CASSIGPYEQYF
>TRBJ2-5|NA|TRBV11-1|TRBD2
TGTGCCAGCAGCCCTACCGGACTAGCGCAAGAGACCCAGTACTTC
CASSPTGLAQETQYF
>TRBJ1-1|NA|TRBV19|NA
TGTGCCAGTAGTTACATACACGACGGGACTGAAGCTTTCTTT
CASSYIHDGTEAFF
>TRBJ1-4|NA|TRBV19|TRBD1
TGTGCCAGTAGTGTCGACAGGGTCAGAGAAAAACTGTTTTTT
CASSVDRVREKLFF
>TRBJ1-3|NA|TRBV10-3|TRBD1
TGTGCCATCAGTTCGCCGGGGACAGGACCTGGGAACACCATATATTTT
CAISSPGTGPGNTIYF
>TRBJ2-7|NA|TRBV19|TRBD1
TGTGCCAGTTCCCGACAGGGGAATGGCTACGAGCAGTACTTC
CASSRQGNGYEQYF
>TRBJ2-1|NA|TRBV5-6|TRBD1
TGTGCCAGCAGCGAGGCCGGGACAGGGACGCATGAGCAGTTCTTC
CASSEAGTGTHEQFF
>TRBJ2-7|NA|TRBV30|TRBD2
TGTGCCTGGACGATAGCGGGAGGGCCCCACGAGCAGTACTTC
CAWTIAGGPHEQYF
>TRBJ2-1|once|TRBV6-4|NA
TGTGCCAGCCCCGAGGGGTGTGGGCAAACCTACAATGAGCAGTTCTTC
CASPEGCGQTYNEQFF
>TRBJ2-7|NA|TRBV11-2|TRBD1
TGTGCCAGCAGCACATCGGGACAGGGCGGCTACGAGCAGTACTTC
CASSTSGQGGYEQYF
>TRBJ1-1|NA|TRBV11-2|NA
TGTGCCAGCAGGAAAACGGCGGGCCCGAACACTGAAGCTTTCTTT
CASRKTAGPNTEAFF
>TRBJ2-7|NA|TRBV9|NA
TGTGCCAGCAGCGTAACAACAGGTTCCTACGAGCAGTACTTC
CASSVTTGSYEQYF
>TRBJ2-7|once|TRBV6-1|TRBD1
TGTGCCAGCATGGTGACAGGGCCCTACGAGCAGTACTTC
CASMVTGPYEQYF
>TRBJ2-5|NA|TRBV30|NA
TGTGCCTGGAGTGTAAAAGAGACCCAGTACTTC
CAWSVKETQYF
>TRBJ1-1|once|TRBV19|NA
TGTGCCAGTAGTGCTATACACGGGAACACTGAAGCTTTCTTT
CASSAIHGNTEAFF
>TRBJ2-3|NA|TRBV5-1|NA
TGCGCCAGCAGCTTGAGAATGGCGGGCCCAGGCGCAGATACGCAGTATTTT
CASSLRMAGPGADTQYF
>TRBJ2-1|once|TRBV2|TRBD1
TGTGCCAGCAGGGACAGGGCCTACTCCTACAATGAGCAGTTCTTC
CASRDRAYSYNEQFF
>TRBJ2-3|NA|TRBV4-2|TRBD2
TGTGCCAGCAGCCAGCTTTTAGCGGGCGCGACAGATACGCAGTATTTT
CASSQLLAGATDTQYF
>TRBJ1-2|NA|TRBV18|TRBD1
TGTGCCAGCTCACCTAAGACAGGGGTGGATGGCTACACCTTC
CASSPKTGVDGYTF
>TRBJ2-7|few|TRBV4-1|TRBD2
TGCGCCAGCAGCCAATTAGCGGGATTACCCCGGGAGCAGTACTTC
CASSQLAGLPREQYF
>TRBJ2-7|NA|TRBV7-8|NA
TGTGCCAGCAGCTTCCGGGACATAACCTACGAGCAGTACTTC
CASSFRDITYEQYF
>TRBJ2-1|NA|TRBV19|NA
TGTGCCAGTAGTTACCAGGGGGGCAATGAGCAGTTCTTC
CASSYQGGNEQFF
>TRBJ2-7|NA|TRBV6-1|TRBD2
TGTGCCAGCACATTAGCGGGAGACTCCTACGAGCAGTACTTC
CASTLAGDSYEQYF
>TRBJ2-5|NA|TRBV7-3|NA
TGTGCCAGCAGCTTTGGAGGGCGGGAGACCCAGTACTTC
CASSFGGRETQYF
>TRBJ1-5|NA|TRBV30|TRBD1
TGTGCCTGGACTACAGGGGGTAGCAATCAGCCCCAGCATTTT
CAWTTGGSNQPQHF
>TRBJ1-1|NA|TRBV27|NA
TGTGCCAGCACCTTATACCCCAGGCAGGACTACACTGAAGCTTTCTTT
CASTLYPRQDYTEAFF
>TRBJ2-3|NA|TRBV10-3|NA
TGTGCCATCAGTGGGAGCTTAGATACGCAGTATTTT
CAISGSLDTQYF
>TRBJ2-7|once|TRBV5-1|NA
TGCGCCAGCAGCCCGACTACTGCGGAGGCTGTAGGGCAGTACTTC
CASSPTTAEAVGQYF
>TRBJ1-2|NA|TRBV28|NA
TGTGCCAGCAGTCCCCAGACACTAGGATATGGCTACACCTTC
CASSPQTLGYGYTF
>TRBJ2-2|NA|TRBV6-1|NA
TGTGCCAGCAACTCGGGTACGAACACCGGGGAGCTGTTTTTT
CASNSGTNTGELFF
>TRBJ2-6|NA|TRBV5-1|NA
TGCGCCAGCAGCTTCCTAGCTACTGGGGCCAACGTCCTGACTTTC
CASSFLATGANVLTF
>TRBJ2-1|NA|TRBV7-6|TRBD2
TGTGCCAGCAGCTTGAATATCCCGGGACTAGCGGTTTTATCCTACAATGAGCAGTTCTTC
CASSLNIPGLAVLSYNEQFF
>TRBJ2-2|NA|TRBV4-1|NA
TGCGCCAGCAGCCATCCGGGACTCAACACCGGGGAGCTGTTTTTT
CASSHPGLNTGELFF
>TRBJ2-7|NA|TRBV30|TRBD2
TGTGCCTGGAACCCGGGGACTAGCGGGAGAAGGTACGAGCAGTACTTC
CAWNPGTSGRRYEQYF
>TRBJ2-2|NA|TRBV5-4|NA
TGTGCCAGCAGCTTACCGGGCCCCGCCGGGGAGCTGTTTTTT
CASSLPGPAGELFF
>TRBJ2-5|NA|TRBV14|TRBD1
TGTGCCAGCAGCCAAGACCGGGACAGGGAGACCCAGTACTTC
CASSQDRDRETQYF
>TRBJ2-2|NA|TRBV25-1|TRBD1
TGTGCCAGCAGTTTGACAGGGGTTGACGGGGAGCTGTTTTTT
CASSLTGVDGELFF
>TRBJ2-1|NA|TRBV12-5|TRBD2
TGTGCTAGTGCCCAAGGTGGGACTAGCGGGAGGGTACGGTTCTTC
CASAQGGTSGRVRFF
>TRBJ2-6|NA|TRBV18|NA
TGTGCCAGCTCACCACTGCAGGGGCTCGCCTCTGGGGCCAACGTCCTGACTTTC
CASSPLQGLASGANVLTF
>TRBJ2-1|NA|TRBV7-6|NA
TGTGCCAGCAGCTTAGCGGCGGGATTCAATGAGCAGTTCTTC
CASSLAAGFNEQFF
>TRBJ2-3|NA|TRBV11-2|NA
TGTGCCACCTCAAGGAGGGGGCAGTCAGATACGCAGTATTTT
CATSRRGQSDTQYF